The rows below give T cell receptor beta chains drawn from one sample of a study of CD8+ T cells in alopecia areata. The repertoire was sequenced with immunoSEQ multiplex PCR; TCRdb's copy has only in-frame clones and lacks some. The sample holds 200,000 to 250,000 clones, more than 30% seen once. The input for sequencing was CD4+ T cells sorted from blood, taken between weeks 30 and 35, from a patient treated with tofacitinib. These receptors came from a human donor with alopecia areata. The CDR3 runs from the conserved cysteine through the conserved F or W. The order of the fields is J gene, V gene, clone size, D gene, CDR3 DNA, CDR3 protein. The D gene is left open where the match is weak. Only some rows state a clone size, as once, few, many or a class for expanded clones.

j_gene: TRBJ1-2; v_gene: TRBV4-2; abundance: -; d_gene: -; CDR3nt: TGTGCCAGCAGCCAAAACCCCCAGGATCATGGCTACACCTTC; CDR3aa: CASSQNPQDHGYTF
j_gene: TRBJ1-5; v_gene: TRBV7-2; abundance: few; d_gene: -; CDR3nt: TGTGCCAGCAGCTTAGTTTCGGGGGGCGGGCAGCCCCAGCATTTT; CDR3aa: CASSLVSGGGQPQHF
j_gene: TRBJ2-2; v_gene: TRBV6-6; abundance: few; d_gene: TRBD1; CDR3nt: TGTGCCAGCAGGAGACAGGGGGCGGTCACCGGGGAGCTGTTTTTT; CDR3aa: CASRRQGAVTGELFF
j_gene: TRBJ2-7; v_gene: TRBV27; abundance: -; d_gene: TRBD2; CDR3nt: TGTGCCAGTCAGGCCTTTAGCGGGAGAAACGAGCAGTACTTC; CDR3aa: CASQAFSGRNEQYF
j_gene: TRBJ1-5; v_gene: TRBV30; abundance: -; d_gene: TRBD1; CDR3nt: TGTGCCTGGAGCCAGGGGGGCGATCAGCCCCAGCATTTT; CDR3aa: CAWSQGGDQPQHF
j_gene: TRBJ1-4; v_gene: TRBV6-6; abundance: -; d_gene: -; CDR3nt: TGTGCCAGCAGTTACGGGCCATGGGGTGAAAAACTGTTTTTT; CDR3aa: CASSYGPWGEKLFF
j_gene: TRBJ2-1; v_gene: TRBV5-4; abundance: few; d_gene: -; CDR3nt: TGTGCCAGCAGCCAGGACCTAGACAGTCGGGGCTTCTACAATGAGCAGTTCTTC; CDR3aa: CASSQDLDSRGFYNEQFF
j_gene: TRBJ2-3; v_gene: TRBV28; abundance: -; d_gene: -; CDR3nt: TGTGCCAGCAGGGACGAGCGGGTATTCACAGATACGCAGTATTTT; CDR3aa: CASRDERVFTDTQYF
j_gene: TRBJ1-3; v_gene: TRBV19; abundance: -; d_gene: TRBD1; CDR3nt: TGTGCCAAACCGGGACAGGGACTCTCTGGAAACACCATATATTTT; CDR3aa: CAKPGQGLSGNTIYF
j_gene: TRBJ1-1; v_gene: TRBV9; abundance: few; d_gene: TRBD1; CDR3nt: TGTGCCAGCAGCTCCAGACAGGGAGGGGTGAACACTGAAGCTTTCTTT; CDR3aa: CASSSRQGGVNTEAFF
j_gene: TRBJ2-5; v_gene: TRBV29-1; abundance: few; d_gene: -; CDR3nt: TGCAGCGTGAGGGGTAGGGTACAAGAGACCCAGTACTTC; CDR3aa: CSVRGRVQETQYF
j_gene: TRBJ2-3; v_gene: TRBV5-1; abundance: once; d_gene: -; CDR3nt: TGCGCCAGCAGCTTGGGAGGTGTCGCCGTTACAGATACGCAGTATTTT; CDR3aa: CASSLGGVAVTDTQYF
j_gene: TRBJ2-7; v_gene: TRBV6-5; abundance: -; d_gene: TRBD2; CDR3nt: TGTGCCAGCAGTTACTCAGGGACTAGCGGAACCTACGAGCAGTACTTC; CDR3aa: CASSYSGTSGTYEQYF
j_gene: TRBJ1-1; v_gene: TRBV15; abundance: few; d_gene: TRBD1; CDR3nt: TGTGCCACCAGCAGAGCCGGGACAGGGGGCACTGAAGCTTTCTTT; CDR3aa: CATSRAGTGGTEAFF
j_gene: TRBJ1-5; v_gene: TRBV7-9; abundance: few; d_gene: -; CDR3nt: TGTGCCAGTCAGGCCACAAATCAGCCCCAGCATTTT; CDR3aa: CASQATNQPQHF
j_gene: TRBJ2-6; v_gene: TRBV7-9; abundance: few; d_gene: -; CDR3nt: TGTGCCAGCAGAACCCTCGACAGGACCTCTGGGGCCAACGTCCTGACTTTC; CDR3aa: CASRTLDRTSGANVLTF
j_gene: TRBJ2-2; v_gene: TRBV11-1; abundance: -; d_gene: TRBD2; CDR3nt: TGTGCCAGCAGCTTATATCAGCGGGGATACACCGGGGAGCTGTTTTTT; CDR3aa: CASSLYQRGYTGELFF
j_gene: TRBJ2-7; v_gene: TRBV5-6; abundance: -; d_gene: -; CDR3nt: TGTGCCAGCAGCTCCCTCAGGGGTGGGTGGGAGCAGTACTTC; CDR3aa: CASSSLRGGWEQYF
j_gene: TRBJ2-5; v_gene: TRBV5-1; abundance: -; d_gene: -; CDR3nt: TGCGCCAGCAGCTTGTTAGGTTCCAGGGTTGGAGAGACCCAGTACTTC; CDR3aa: CASSLLGSRVGETQYF
j_gene: TRBJ2-4; v_gene: TRBV27; abundance: -; d_gene: -; CDR3nt: TGTGCCAGCAGCCCGAGTTTTACGCTGACCAAAAACATTCAGTACTTC; CDR3aa: CASSPSFTLTKNIQYF
j_gene: TRBJ1-2; v_gene: TRBV28; abundance: -; d_gene: -; CDR3nt: TGTGCCAGCAGTTCTTTCTATGGCTACACCTTC; CDR3aa: CASSSFYGYTF
j_gene: TRBJ2-5; v_gene: TRBV10-3; abundance: -; d_gene: TRBD2; CDR3nt: TGTGCCATCAGTGAGCTGGGCGGGAGGACTTCCGTCCCAGAGACCCAGTACTTC; CDR3aa: CAISELGGRTSVPETQYF
j_gene: TRBJ1-5; v_gene: TRBV6-6; abundance: few; d_gene: TRBD1; CDR3nt: TGTGCCAGCCGAAGGGACAGGGGCAATCAGCCCCAGCATTTT; CDR3aa: CASRRDRGNQPQHF
j_gene: TRBJ2-2; v_gene: TRBV30; abundance: -; d_gene: TRBD2; CDR3nt: TGTGCCTGGAAGGGACTAGCGGGAAACACCGGGGAGCTGTTTTTT; CDR3aa: CAWKGLAGNTGELFF
j_gene: TRBJ2-1; v_gene: TRBV5-6; abundance: many; d_gene: TRBD2; CDR3nt: TGTGCCAGCAGCTTCGGGACTAGCGAAAGTGAGCAGTTCTTC; CDR3aa: CASSFGTSESEQFF
j_gene: TRBJ1-2; v_gene: TRBV28; abundance: few; d_gene: -; CDR3nt: TGTGCCAGCAGTCTAGGGTCCCCGTATGGCTACACCTTC; CDR3aa: CASSLGSPYGYTF
j_gene: TRBJ1-4; v_gene: TRBV9; abundance: -; d_gene: TRBD1; CDR3nt: TGTGCCAGCAGCCTAAGACAGGGTGCAACTAATGAAAAACTGTTTTTT; CDR3aa: CASSLRQGATNEKLFF
j_gene: TRBJ2-5; v_gene: TRBV7-8; abundance: few; d_gene: -; CDR3nt: TGTGCCAGCAGCTTAGCGAAGGGGCGAGAGACCCAGTACTTC; CDR3aa: CASSLAKGRETQYF
j_gene: TRBJ2-5; v_gene: TRBV29-1; abundance: -; d_gene: -; CDR3nt: TGCAGCGTTTGGTCGGGGTCTGGGGAGACCCAGTACTTC; CDR3aa: CSVWSGSGETQYF
j_gene: TRBJ2-2; v_gene: TRBV29-1; abundance: -; d_gene: -; CDR3nt: TGCAGCGCCCGGGGTGCGGGGAACACCGGGGAGCTGTTTTTT; CDR3aa: CSARGAGNTGELFF
j_gene: TRBJ1-2; v_gene: TRBV30; abundance: -; d_gene: TRBD1; CDR3nt: TGTGCCTGGAGTGACGGACAGGGGGCAAGAGGCTACACCTTC; CDR3aa: CAWSDGQGARGYTF
j_gene: TRBJ2-3; v_gene: TRBV6-1; abundance: -; d_gene: TRBD2; CDR3nt: TGTGCCAGCAGCCTGGGACTAGCGACAGATACGCAGTATTTT; CDR3aa: CASSLGLATDTQYF
j_gene: TRBJ1-4; v_gene: TRBV6-6; abundance: few; d_gene: -; CDR3nt: TGTGCCAGCAGTTACGACGGGGAAAAACTGTTTTTT; CDR3aa: CASSYDGEKLFF
j_gene: TRBJ1-4; v_gene: TRBV29-1; abundance: -; d_gene: -; CDR3nt: TGCAGCGGACAAGGGGGGGACGAAAAACTGTTTTTT; CDR3aa: CSGQGGDEKLFF
j_gene: TRBJ2-7; v_gene: TRBV11-2; abundance: -; d_gene: -; CDR3nt: TGTGCCAGCAGCTTAGAGCCCGAGGGGAACGAGCAGTACTTC; CDR3aa: CASSLEPEGNEQYF
j_gene: TRBJ2-1; v_gene: TRBV29-1; abundance: -; d_gene: -; CDR3nt: TGCAGCGTTACAACAAACACCAATGAGCAGTTCTTC; CDR3aa: CSVTTNTNEQFF
j_gene: TRBJ2-1; v_gene: TRBV11-1; abundance: -; d_gene: -; CDR3nt: TGTGCCAGCAGCAAAACTAGAACAACCGGGCCTGAGCAGTTCTTC; CDR3aa: CASSKTRTTGPEQFF
j_gene: TRBJ1-1; v_gene: TRBV11-2; abundance: -; d_gene: -; CDR3nt: TGTGCCAGCAGCTCCCCGCGGGGGACGTTTACTGAAGCTTTCTTT; CDR3aa: CASSSPRGTFTEAFF
j_gene: TRBJ1-2; v_gene: TRBV25-1; abundance: few; d_gene: -; CDR3nt: TGTGCCAGCAGGGGAAAGTTTACCTATGGCTACACCTTC; CDR3aa: CASRGKFTYGYTF
j_gene: TRBJ2-7; v_gene: TRBV5-1; abundance: -; d_gene: -; CDR3nt: TGCGCCAGCAGCTTATGGGACAACTCCTACGAGCAGTACTTC; CDR3aa: CASSLWDNSYEQYF
j_gene: TRBJ2-1; v_gene: TRBV9; abundance: -; d_gene: TRBD2; CDR3nt: TGTGCCAGCAGCTATCTAGCGGGAGGGTTAGGGAATGAGCAGTTCTTC; CDR3aa: CASSYLAGGLGNEQFF
j_gene: TRBJ2-5; v_gene: TRBV5-1; abundance: few; d_gene: -; CDR3nt: TGCGCCAGCAGCTTACCGTACCAAGAGACCCAGTACTTC; CDR3aa: CASSLPYQETQYF
j_gene: TRBJ2-1; v_gene: TRBV7-9; abundance: -; d_gene: TRBD2; CDR3nt: TGTGCCAGCAGCTCCAGGGCCATAGCGGGAGTGGCCTACAATGAGCAGTTCTTC; CDR3aa: CASSSRAIAGVAYNEQFF
j_gene: TRBJ1-1; v_gene: TRBV5-1; abundance: few; d_gene: -; CDR3nt: TGCGCCAGCAGCTTGAAAGCGGAGACTGAAGCTTTCTTT; CDR3aa: CASSLKAETEAFF
j_gene: TRBJ2-1; v_gene: TRBV6-5; abundance: few; d_gene: -; CDR3nt: TGTGCCAGCAGCCTGGACTATGAGCAGTTCTTC; CDR3aa: CASSLDYEQFF
j_gene: TRBJ1-1; v_gene: TRBV29-1; abundance: few; d_gene: -; CDR3nt: TGCAGCGTTTCCTCGCGTTCGCAGGGGAGGCCTGAAGCTTTCTTT; CDR3aa: CSVSSRSQGRPEAFF
j_gene: TRBJ1-1; v_gene: TRBV15; abundance: -; d_gene: TRBD1; CDR3nt: TGTGCCACCAGCAGAGGAGGACAGGGAAACACTGAAGCTTTCTTT; CDR3aa: CATSRGGQGNTEAFF
j_gene: TRBJ1-1; v_gene: TRBV29-1; abundance: -; d_gene: -; CDR3nt: TGCAGCGTTGGACCGAGTGGGAACACTGAAGCTTTCTTT; CDR3aa: CSVGPSGNTEAFF
j_gene: TRBJ2-4; v_gene: TRBV25-1; abundance: once; d_gene: -; CDR3nt: TGTGCCAGCAGTTTCTCCGGCAAAAACATTCAGTACTTC; CDR3aa: CASSFSGKNIQYF
j_gene: TRBJ1-2; v_gene: TRBV27; abundance: -; d_gene: -; CDR3nt: TGTGCCAGCAGGCAATCGGGACAAGCTAGGGGCTACACCTTC; CDR3aa: CASRQSGQARGYTF
j_gene: TRBJ1-1; v_gene: TRBV30; abundance: -; d_gene: -; CDR3nt: TGTGCCTGGACCCGCGGCAACACTGAAGCTTTCTTT; CDR3aa: CAWTRGNTEAFF